This TCR beta chain was recovered during a study of blood T cell repertoires in COVID-19. Study-level background: Sites in the United States, Italy and Spain provided acute and convalescent COVID-19 samples. Sources were T cells, B-cell-depleted T cells, or PBMCs; the material itself was cDNA or gDNA.

In the original analysis: Quantification of nucleated cells was approximated via reference gene primer amplification. TCRdb's table, derived via immunoSEQ multiplex PCR, lists solely in-frame clones and lacks some. V, J and clone size are those of that table, while D and trimming were read from the DNA. This sample has approximately 210,000 clones, with around four fifths found just once. This clone appeared a single time. The sequenced material came from peripheral blood. This clonotype was obtained from a human donor in a cohort sampled during active COVID-19.

DNA of the CDR3: TGTGCCAGCAGCTTAGTCGGGGGAAGCACAGATACGCAGTATTTT. It specifies CASSLVGGSTDTQYF. The chain uses TRBV7-8 and TRBJ2-3; TRBD2 might be the D (6 bases). Per germline, CDR1 SGHVS and CDR2 FQNEAQ. Between the trimmed V and J ends, which lost 1 base and 0 bases, there was a span of 8 bases. This CDR3 comprises 15 residues.